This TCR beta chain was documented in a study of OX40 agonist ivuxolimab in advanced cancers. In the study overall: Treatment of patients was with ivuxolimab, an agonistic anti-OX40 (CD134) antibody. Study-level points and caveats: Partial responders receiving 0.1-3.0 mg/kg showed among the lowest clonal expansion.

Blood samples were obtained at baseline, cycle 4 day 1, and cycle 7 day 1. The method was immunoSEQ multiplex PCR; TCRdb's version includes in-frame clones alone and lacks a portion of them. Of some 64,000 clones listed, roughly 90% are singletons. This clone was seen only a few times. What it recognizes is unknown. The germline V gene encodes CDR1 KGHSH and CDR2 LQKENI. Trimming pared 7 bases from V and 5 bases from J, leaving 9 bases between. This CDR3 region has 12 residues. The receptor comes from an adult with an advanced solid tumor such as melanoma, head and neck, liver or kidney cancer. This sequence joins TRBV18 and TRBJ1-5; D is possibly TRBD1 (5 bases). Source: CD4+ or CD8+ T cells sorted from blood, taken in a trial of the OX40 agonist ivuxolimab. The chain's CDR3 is CASLGVHQPQHF. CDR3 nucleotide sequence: TGTGCCAGCTTAGGGGTCCATCAGCCCCAGCATTTT.